This T cell receptor (beta chain) was profiled in a study of T cells expressing NK-cell markers (dated by TCRdb to 2020 to 2022). For the wider study: TCR beta-chain repertoires were profiled in sorted CD3+CD56+NKG2C+, CD3+CD56+NKG2C- and CD3+CD56-NKG2C+ T-cell subsets from several donors. The study sequenced eight donors, all healthy volunteers chosen at random: three men and five women. Among the eight sequenced donors, seven were HCMV-seropositive and one was HCMV-seronegative. Sequencing of the libraries produced 2 x 150 bp reads on Illumina HiSeq 2000/2500, MiSeq or NextSeq.

HCMV serostatus was determined by detecting HCMV-specific IgG in serum with a commercial ELISA kit. Ficoll density gradient centrifugation was used to isolate peripheral blood mononuclear cells from blood. What the research found in general, with its limitations: In several donors, the dominant CD3+CD56+NKG2C+ clonotypes were among the top 10 CD8+ clonotypes and accounted for about 1.0-7.0% of CD8+ T cells. Those dominant clonotypes were again the most abundant among CD3+CD56-NKG2C+ cells in a handful of donors, at roughly 28.3-60.1%. It remained unclear whether the expanded NKG2C-expressing T cell clones were specific for HCMV antigens.

The CDR3, cysteine through phenylalanine, is 15 amino acids long. No nucleotide data were recorded. The germline V gene encodes CDR1 LNHNV and CDR2 YYDKDF (reference sequence). This sample was sequenced with an Illumina HiSeq 2000. TCR beta cDNA libraries were made by 5'RACE template switching that added a universal primer site and unique molecular identifiers. Synthesis of cDNA was primed from the TCR beta constant segment and was followed by two consecutive PCR amplification steps. The paper's data handling went like this. MIGEC handled demultiplexing of the reads and grouping by UMI, while MiTCR was used to assemble and quantify clonotypes. Only TCR cDNA sequences supported by at least two reads were kept to exclude erroneous sequences. The tcR package was used for downstream repertoire analysis, with clonotypes matched between fractions based on CDR3 nucleotide sequence plus V segment. VDJmatch was used to annotate antigen specificity against VDJdb, with one amino acid substitution in CDR3 allowed. TCRdb reprocessed the reads into one record per CDR3 protein sequence, lacking DNA. TCRdb, not the authors, supplied the V and J calls. This sample's table lists around 380,000 distinct CDR3 sequences. The leading ten clones occupy about 10% of the sample.

As to this clonotype: The antigen it recognizes is unknown.

This chain joins TRBV15 to TRBJ2-1; the TRBD2 assignment by TCRdb is unverifiable without DNA. This clonotype was obtained from a woman between 50 and 59 years old in good health. Donor details come from another sample of the same person, matched by shared clones. The sequenced material came from blood T cells: a sorted CD56 or NKG2C T cell subset, CD4+ or CD8+ T cells, or bulk PBMC T cells (not recorded which). Here the CDR3 is given as CATSRVSSGLGEQFF. The variable domain in full, with residues beyond the CDR3 obtained from the reference TRBV15 and TRBJ2-1 genes, is DAMVIQNPRYQVTQFGKPVTLSCSQTLNHNVMYWYQQKSSQAPKLLFHYYDKDFNNEADTPDNFQSRRPNTSFCFLDIRSPGLGDTAMYLCATSRVSSGLGEQFFGPGTRLTVL.